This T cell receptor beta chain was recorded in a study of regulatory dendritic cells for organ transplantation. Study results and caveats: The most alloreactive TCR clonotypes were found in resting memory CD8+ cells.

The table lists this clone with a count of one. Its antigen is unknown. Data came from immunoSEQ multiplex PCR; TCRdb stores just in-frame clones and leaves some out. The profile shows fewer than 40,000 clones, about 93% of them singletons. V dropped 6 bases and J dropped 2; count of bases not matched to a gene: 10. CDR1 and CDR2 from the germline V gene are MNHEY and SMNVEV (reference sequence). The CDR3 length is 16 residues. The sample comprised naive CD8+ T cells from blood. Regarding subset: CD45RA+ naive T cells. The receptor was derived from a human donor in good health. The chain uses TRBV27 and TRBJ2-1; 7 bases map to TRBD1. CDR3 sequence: CASSSGTENPYNEQFF. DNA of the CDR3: TGTGCCAGCAGCTCGGGGACAGAAAACCCCTACAATGAGCAGTTCTTC.